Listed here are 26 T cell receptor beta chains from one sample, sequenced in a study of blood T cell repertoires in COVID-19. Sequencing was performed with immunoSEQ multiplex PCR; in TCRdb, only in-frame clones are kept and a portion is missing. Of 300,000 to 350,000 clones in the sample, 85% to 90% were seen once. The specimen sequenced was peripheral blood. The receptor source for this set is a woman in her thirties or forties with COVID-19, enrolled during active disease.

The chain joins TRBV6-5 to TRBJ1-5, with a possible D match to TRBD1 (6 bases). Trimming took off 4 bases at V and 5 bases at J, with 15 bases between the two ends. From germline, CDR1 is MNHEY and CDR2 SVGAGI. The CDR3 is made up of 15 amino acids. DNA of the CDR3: TGTGCCAGCAGTTCCGTACAGGGACGTGATCAGCCCCAGCATTTT. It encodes CASSSVQGRDQPQHF.

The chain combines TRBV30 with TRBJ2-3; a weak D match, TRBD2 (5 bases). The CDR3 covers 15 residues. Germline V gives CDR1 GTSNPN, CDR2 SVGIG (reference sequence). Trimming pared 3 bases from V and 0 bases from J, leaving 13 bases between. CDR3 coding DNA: TGTGCCTGGAGACTTGAGCGGAAAAGCACAGATACGCAGTATTTT. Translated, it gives CAWRLERKSTDTQYF.

CDR3: CASGSTEAFF. Written as DNA, the CDR3 is TGTGCCAGCGGCTCCACTGAAGCTTTCTTT. The rearrangement links TRBV12-3 or TRBV12-4 to TRBJ1-1; D uncertain. V was clipped by 8 bases and J by 4 bases, with 5 bases between them. This CDR3 has 10 residues.

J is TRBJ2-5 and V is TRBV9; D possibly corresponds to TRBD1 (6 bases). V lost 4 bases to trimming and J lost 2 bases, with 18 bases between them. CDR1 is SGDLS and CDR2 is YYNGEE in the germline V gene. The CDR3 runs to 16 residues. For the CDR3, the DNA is TGTGCCAGCAGCTTCCCTGTTCCGGACAGTCAAGAGACCCAGTACTTC. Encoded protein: CASSFPVPDSQETQYF.

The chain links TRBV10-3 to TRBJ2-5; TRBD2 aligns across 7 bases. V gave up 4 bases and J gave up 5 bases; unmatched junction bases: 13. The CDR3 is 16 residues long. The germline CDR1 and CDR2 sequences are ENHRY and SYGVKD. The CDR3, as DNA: TGTGCCATCAGTGGGCTAAAGACAGACGGGAGGGAGACCCAGTACTTC. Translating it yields CAISGLKTDGRETQYF.

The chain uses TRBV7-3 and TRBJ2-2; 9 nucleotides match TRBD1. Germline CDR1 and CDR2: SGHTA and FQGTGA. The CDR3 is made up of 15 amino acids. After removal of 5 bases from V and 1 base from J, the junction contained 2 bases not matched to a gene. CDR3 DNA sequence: TGTGCCAGCAGCCAGGGACAGGGGAACACCGGGGAGCTGTTTTTT. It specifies CASSQGQGNTGELFF.

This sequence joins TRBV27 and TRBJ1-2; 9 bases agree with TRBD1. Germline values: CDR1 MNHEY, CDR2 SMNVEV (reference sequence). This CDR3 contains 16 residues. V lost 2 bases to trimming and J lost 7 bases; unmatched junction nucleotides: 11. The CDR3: CASSLAGRQGGSGYTF. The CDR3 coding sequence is TGTGCCAGCAGTTTAGCGGGCCGACAGGGGGGATCTGGCTACACCTTC.

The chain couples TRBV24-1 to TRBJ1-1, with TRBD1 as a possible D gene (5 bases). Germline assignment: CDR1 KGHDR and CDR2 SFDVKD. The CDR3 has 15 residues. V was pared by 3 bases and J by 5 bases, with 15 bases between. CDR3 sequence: CATSDPTAGETEAFF. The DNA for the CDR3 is TGTGCCACCAGTGATCCTACGGCGGGGGAGACTGAAGCTTTCTTT.

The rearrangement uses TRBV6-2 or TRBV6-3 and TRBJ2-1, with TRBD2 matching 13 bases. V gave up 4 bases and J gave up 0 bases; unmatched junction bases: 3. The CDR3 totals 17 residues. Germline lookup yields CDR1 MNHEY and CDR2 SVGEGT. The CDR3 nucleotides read TGTGCCAGCAGTTCACTAGCGGGAGGGAGCTCCTACAATGAGCAGTTCTTC. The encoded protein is CASSSLAGGSSYNEQFF.

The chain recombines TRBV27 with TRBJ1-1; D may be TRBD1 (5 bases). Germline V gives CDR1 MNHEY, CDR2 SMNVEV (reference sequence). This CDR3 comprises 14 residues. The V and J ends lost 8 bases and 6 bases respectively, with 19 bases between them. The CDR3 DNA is TGTGCCAGCCGACAAGGGGAGGGTTGGGCTGAAGCTTTCTTT. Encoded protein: CASRQGEGWAEAFF.

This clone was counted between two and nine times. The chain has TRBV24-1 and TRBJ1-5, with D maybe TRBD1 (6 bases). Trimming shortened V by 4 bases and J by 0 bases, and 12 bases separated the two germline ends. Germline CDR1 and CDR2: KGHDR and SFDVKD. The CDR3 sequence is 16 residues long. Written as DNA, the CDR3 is TGTGCCACCAGTGAACAGGGTGAGGGTAGCAATCAGCCCCAGCATTTT. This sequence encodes CATSEQGEGSNQPQHF.

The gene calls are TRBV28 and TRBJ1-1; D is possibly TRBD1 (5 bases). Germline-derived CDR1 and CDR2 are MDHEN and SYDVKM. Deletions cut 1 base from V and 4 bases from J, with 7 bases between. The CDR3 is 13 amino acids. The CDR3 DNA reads TGTGCCAGCAGTTTATTCGACAGCACTGAAGCTTTCTTT. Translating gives CASSLFDSTEAFF.

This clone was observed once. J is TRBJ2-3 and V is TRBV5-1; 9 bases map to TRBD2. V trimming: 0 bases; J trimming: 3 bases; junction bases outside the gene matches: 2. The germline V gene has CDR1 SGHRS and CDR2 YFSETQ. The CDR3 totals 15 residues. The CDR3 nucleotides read TGCGCCAGCAGCTTGGACGCGGGGGGGACAGATACGCAGTATTTT. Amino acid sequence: CASSLDAGGTDTQYF.

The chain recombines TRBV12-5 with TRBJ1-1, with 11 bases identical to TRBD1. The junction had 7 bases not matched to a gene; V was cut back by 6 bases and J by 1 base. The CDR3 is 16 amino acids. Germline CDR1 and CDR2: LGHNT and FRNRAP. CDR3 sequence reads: CASGLGQGAANTEAFF. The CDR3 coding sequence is TGTGCTAGTGGCCTCGGACAGGGGGCAGCGAACACTGAAGCTTTCTTT.

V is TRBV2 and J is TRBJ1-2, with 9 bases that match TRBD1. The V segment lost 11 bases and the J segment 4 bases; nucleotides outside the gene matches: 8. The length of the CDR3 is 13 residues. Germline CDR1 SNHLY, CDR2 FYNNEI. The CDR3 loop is CAETGGTPYGYTF. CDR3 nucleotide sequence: TGTGCCGAGACAGGGGGGACCCCCTATGGCTACACCTTC. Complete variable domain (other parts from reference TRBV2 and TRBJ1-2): EPEVTQTPSHQVTQMGQEVILRCVPISNHLYFYWYRQILGQKVEFLVSFYNNEISEKSEIFDDQFSVERPDGSNFTLKIRSTKLEDSAMYFCAETGGTPYGYTFGSGTRLTVV.

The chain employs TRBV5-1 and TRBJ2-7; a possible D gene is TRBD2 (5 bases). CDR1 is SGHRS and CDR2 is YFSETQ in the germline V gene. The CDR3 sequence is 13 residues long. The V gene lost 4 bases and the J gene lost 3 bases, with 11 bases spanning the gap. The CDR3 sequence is CASSPSGVYEQYF. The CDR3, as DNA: TGCGCCAGCAGCCCAAGCGGAGTCTACGAGCAGTACTTC.

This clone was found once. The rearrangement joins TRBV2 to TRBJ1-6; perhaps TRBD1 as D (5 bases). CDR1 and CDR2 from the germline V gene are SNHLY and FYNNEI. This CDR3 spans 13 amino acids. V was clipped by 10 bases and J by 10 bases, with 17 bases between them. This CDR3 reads CANKQELGSPLHF. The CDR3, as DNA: TGTGCCAACAAACAGGAGCTGGGGTCACCCCTCCACTTT.

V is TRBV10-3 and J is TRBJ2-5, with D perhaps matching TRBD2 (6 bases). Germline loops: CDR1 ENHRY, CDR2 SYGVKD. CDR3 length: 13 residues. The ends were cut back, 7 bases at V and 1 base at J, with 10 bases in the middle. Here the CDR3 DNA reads TGTGCCATCACCGGGGACTCCCAAGAGACCCAGTACTTC. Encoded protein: CAITGDSQETQYF.

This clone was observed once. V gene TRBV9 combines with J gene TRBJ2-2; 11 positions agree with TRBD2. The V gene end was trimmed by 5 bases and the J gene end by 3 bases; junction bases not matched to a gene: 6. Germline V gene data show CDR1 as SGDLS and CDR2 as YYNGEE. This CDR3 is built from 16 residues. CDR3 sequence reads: CASREGLAVDTGELFF. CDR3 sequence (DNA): TGTGCCAGCAGAGAGGGACTAGCGGTGGACACCGGGGAGCTGTTTTTT.

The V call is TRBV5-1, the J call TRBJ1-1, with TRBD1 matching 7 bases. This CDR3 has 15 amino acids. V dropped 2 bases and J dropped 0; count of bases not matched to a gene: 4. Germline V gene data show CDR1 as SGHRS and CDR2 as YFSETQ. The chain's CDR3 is CASSLQGPLNTEAFF. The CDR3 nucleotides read TGCGCCAGCAGCTTACAGGGGCCGCTGAACACTGAAGCTTTCTTT. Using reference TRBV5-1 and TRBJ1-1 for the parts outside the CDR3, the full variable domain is KAGVTQTPRYLIKTRGQQVTLSCSPISGHRSVSWYQQTPGQGLQFLFEYFSETQRNKGNFPGRFSGRQFSNSRSEMNVSTLELGDSALYLCASSLQGPLNTEAFFGQGTRLTVV.

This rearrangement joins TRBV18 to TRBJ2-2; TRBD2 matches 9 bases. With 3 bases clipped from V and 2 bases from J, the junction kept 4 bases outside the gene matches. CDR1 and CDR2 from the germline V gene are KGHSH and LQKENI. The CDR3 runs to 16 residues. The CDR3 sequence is CASSPSTSGNTGELFF. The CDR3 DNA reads TGTGCCAGCTCACCGTCGACTAGCGGTAACACCGGGGAGCTGTTTTTT.

In nucleotides, the CDR3 is TGTGCCAGCAGAGAGACAGGGGAGCGGCATGAAAAACTGTTTTTT. Translating gives CASRETGERHEKLFF. The rearrangement joins TRBV3-1 (or the pseudogene TRBV3-2) to TRBJ1-4, with 8 bases matching TRBD1. V was pared by 6 bases and J by 6 bases, with 9 bases of the junction left unmatched. The CDR3 spans 15 residues. In germline, CDR1 is LGHDT, CDR2 YNNKEL (reference sequence).

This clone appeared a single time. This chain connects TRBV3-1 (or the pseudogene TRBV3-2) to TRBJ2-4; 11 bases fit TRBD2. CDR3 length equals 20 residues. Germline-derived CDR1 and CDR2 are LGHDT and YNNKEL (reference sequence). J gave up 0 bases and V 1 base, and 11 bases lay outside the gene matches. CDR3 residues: CASSQASLAGGPLAKNIQYF. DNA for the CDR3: TGTGCCAGCAGCCAAGCGTCTCTAGCGGGGGGCCCCTTAGCCAAAAACATTCAGTACTTC.

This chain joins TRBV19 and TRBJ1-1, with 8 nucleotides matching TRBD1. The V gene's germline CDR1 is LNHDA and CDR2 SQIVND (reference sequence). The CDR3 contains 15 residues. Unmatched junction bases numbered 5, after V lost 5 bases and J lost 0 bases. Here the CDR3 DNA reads TGTGCCAGTAGTTCCGGACAGGGATTGAACACTGAAGCTTTCTTT. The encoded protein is CASSSGQGLNTEAFF.

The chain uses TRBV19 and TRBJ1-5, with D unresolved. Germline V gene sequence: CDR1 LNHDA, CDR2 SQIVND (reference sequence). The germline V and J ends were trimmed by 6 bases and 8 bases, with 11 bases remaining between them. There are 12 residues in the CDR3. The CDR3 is CASRAGGKPQHF. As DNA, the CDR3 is TGTGCCAGTAGGGCGGGAGGAAAGCCCCAGCATTTT.

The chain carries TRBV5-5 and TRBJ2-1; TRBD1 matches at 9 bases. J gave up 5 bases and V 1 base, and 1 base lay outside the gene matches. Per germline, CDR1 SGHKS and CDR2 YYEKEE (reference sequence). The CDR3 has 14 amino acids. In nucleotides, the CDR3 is TGTGCCAGCAGCTTGAGGACAGGGGACAATGAGCAGTTCTTC. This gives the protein CASSLRTGDNEQFF.